These 29 T cell receptor beta chains were all obtained from the same sample, sequenced in a study of T cell responses to AZD1222 COVID-19 vaccine. Clones were sequenced by immunoSEQ multiplex PCR, and TCRdb holds only the in-frame ones, with some missing. The repertoire includes 120,000 or so clones, approximately 86% of them detected once, and 2.5% to 3.5% sits in the top ten. The sample consisted of peripheral blood, taken 28 days after the second AZD1222 dose. These receptors originate from an adult who received the AZD1222 COVID-19 vaccine.

V usage is TRBV6-5 and J usage is TRBJ1-4; 10 bases map to TRBD1. V gave up 10 bases and J gave up 6 bases; unmatched junction bases: 8. The CDR3 is 14 amino acids. Germline CDR1 and CDR2: MNHEY and SVGAGI. The CDR3 sequence is CATHRQGAHEKLFF. For the CDR3, the DNA is TGTGCCACCCACCGACAGGGGGCACATGAAAAACTGTTTTTT.

V gene TRBV7-2 combines with J gene TRBJ1-5; maybe TRBD1 (5 bases). This CDR3 contains 14 residues. CDR1 SGHTA and CDR2 FQGNSA come from the germline V gene. With 5 bases removed from V and 1 base from J, the gap between germline ends came to 9 bases. The CDR3: CASSPGASNQPQHF. CDR3 DNA sequence: TGTGCCAGCAGCCCCGGGGCAAGCAATCAGCCCCAGCATTTT.

The rearrangement joins TRBV3-1 (or the pseudogene TRBV3-2) to TRBJ2-5; D not certain. This CDR3 has 14 residues. Trimming removed 5 bases from V and 1 base from J, with 11 bases in between. The germline gives CDR1 LGHDT, CDR2 YNNKEL (reference sequence). In DNA form, the CDR3 reads TGTGCCAGCAGCACTCGGCGGCCCCAAGAGACCCAGTACTTC. This translates into CASSTRRPQETQYF.

This chain uses TRBV6-6 with TRBJ1-1; 8 nucleotides align to TRBD1. The CDR3 loop spans 14 amino acids. V gave up 0 bases and J gave up 7 bases; unmatched junction bases: 4. Germline V gene sequence: CDR1 MNHNY, CDR2 SVGAGI (reference sequence). The CDR3, as DNA: TGTGCCAGCAGTTACTCCGGACAGGGTGGTGAAGCTTTCTTT. It yields the protein CASSYSGQGGEAFF.

The J gene is TRBJ2-7, the V gene TRBV7-9; D call uncertain. Germline V gene data show CDR1 as SEHNR and CDR2 as FQNEAQ (reference sequence). The CDR3 contains 13 residues. V was trimmed by 3 bases and J by 2 bases, leaving 8 bases between them. The CDR3 DNA is TGTGCCAGCAGCTTGCACTCCCCCTACGAGCAGTACTTC. Its translation is CASSLHSPYEQYF. The whole variable domain, remainder taken from reference TRBV7-9 and TRBJ2-7, is DTGVSQNPRHKITKRGQNVTFRCDPISEHNRLYWYRQTLGQGPEFLTYFQNEAQLEKSRLLSDRFSAERPKGSFSTLEIQRTEQGDSAMYLCASSLHSPYEQYFGPGTRLTVT.

V gene TRBV12-3 or TRBV12-4 combines with J gene TRBJ2-7; D is ambiguous. The CDR3 spans 12 residues. V was trimmed by 3 bases and J by 2 bases, leaving 5 bases between them. CDR3 coding DNA: TGTGCCAGCAGTTTGGTACCCTACGAGCAGTACTTC. Its translation is CASSLVPYEQYF.

This clone was detected once. This rearrangement joins TRBV5-4 to TRBJ1-6; 7 nucleotides line up with TRBD1. J lost 1 base, V lost 3 bases, and 4 bases had no gene match. The CDR3 spans 16 residues. Germline V gives CDR1 SGHNT, CDR2 YYREEE (reference sequence). CDR3 DNA: TGTGCCAGCAGCTCCTACAGGGGATCCTATAATTCACCCCTCCACTTT. This codes for CASSSYRGSYNSPLHF.

This chain links TRBV5-1 with TRBJ2-7, with 12 bases aligning to TRBD2. The germline gives CDR1 SGHRS, CDR2 YFSETQ. Trimming cost V 3 bases and J 3 bases; bases outside gene matches: 1. The length of the CDR3 is 14 residues. CDR3 sequence (DNA): TGCGCCAGCAGCTCGGGACTAGCGGGCTACGAGCAGTACTTC. It translates to CASSSGLAGYEQYF.

This chain connects TRBV7-9 to TRBJ1-1; no clear D. V lost 7 bases and J lost 6, with 12 bases in between. Germline lookup yields CDR1 SEHNR and CDR2 FQNEAQ (reference sequence). The CDR3 runs to 12 residues. This CDR3 reads CASTLEAAEAFF. The CDR3, as DNA: TGTGCCAGCACCCTTGAGGCGGCTGAAGCTTTCTTT.

The J gene is TRBJ2-7, the V gene TRBV7-2, with 14 positions matching TRBD2. The V segment lost 5 bases and the J segment 7 bases; nucleotides outside the gene matches: 4. The CDR3 consists of 14 residues. Germline V lookup: CDR1 SGHTA, CDR2 FQGNSA. The CDR3 reads CASSPRTSGGEQYF. The CDR3 DNA follows: TGTGCCAGCAGCCCACGGACTAGCGGGGGGGAGCAGTACTTC. Drawing the rest from reference TRBV7-2 and TRBJ2-7, the complete variable domain is GAGVSQSPSNKVTEKGKDVELRCDPISGHTALYWYRQSLGQGLEFLIYFQGNSAPDKSGLPSDRFSAERTGGSVSTLTIQRTQQEDSAVYLCASSPRTSGGEQYFGPGTRLTVT.

This clone appeared once. V gene TRBV4-1 combines with J gene TRBJ1-2; 10 bases match TRBD1. Losses at the gene ends were 0 bases for V and 8 bases for J; bases not matched to a gene: 9. Germline V CDR1 and CDR2: MGHRA, YSYEKL. The CDR3 spans 16 residues. This chain's CDR3 is CASSQEWRQGAGGYTF. The CDR3 DNA reads as TGCGCCAGCAGCCAAGAATGGAGACAGGGGGCTGGGGGCTACACCTTC.

The gene calls are TRBV7-2 and TRBJ2-3; 12 bases are a match to TRBD2. Looked up from germline, CDR1 is SGHTA and CDR2 is FQGNSA. V dropped 4 bases and J dropped 5; count of bases not matched to a gene: 13. The CDR3 is 18 residues long. In nucleotides, the CDR3 is TGTGCCAGCAGCTGGGGAAAACTAGCGGGGGGCCGGGAAGATACGCAGTATTTT. Translated, it gives CASSWGKLAGGREDTQYF. Full variable domain (remainder filled in from reference TRBV7-2 and TRBJ2-3): GAGVSQSPSNKVTEKGKDVELRCDPISGHTALYWYRQSLGQGLEFLIYFQGNSAPDKSGLPSDRFSAERTGGSVSTLTIQRTQQEDSAVYLCASSWGKLAGGREDTQYFGPGTRLTVL.

The chain carries TRBV9 and TRBJ1-2; D not resolved. Germline V lookup: CDR1 SGDLS, CDR2 YYNGEE. This CDR3 has 13 residues. Trimming pared 2 bases from V and 6 bases from J, leaving 11 bases between. The CDR3 bases are TGTGCCAGCAGCGTGGGAGCTATGGATGGCTACACCTTC. This codes for CASSVGAMDGYTF.

This chain uses TRBV6-5 with TRBJ1-6; D is ambiguous. The V gene lost 5 bases and the J gene lost 6 bases, with 8 bases spanning the gap. The germline V gene has CDR1 MNHEY and CDR2 SVGAGI. This CDR3 has 13 amino acids. This chain's CDR3 is CASSLEGNSPLHF. The CDR3 DNA reads as TGTGCCAGCAGTCTTGAGGGTAATTCACCCCTCCACTTT.

The chain is built from TRBV9 and TRBJ2-7; no clear D gene. CDR1 and CDR2 (germline): SGDLS, YYNGEE. This CDR3 region has 14 residues. Trimming stripped 0 bases from V and 0 bases from J, with 7 bases between. CDR3 region: CASSVVPSSYEQYF. In nucleotides, the CDR3 is TGTGCCAGCAGCGTAGTTCCTAGCTCCTACGAGCAGTACTTC. The full variable domain, with the rest looked up from reference TRBV9 and TRBJ2-7, is DSGVTQTPKHLITATGQRVTLRCSPRSGDLSVYWYQQSLDQGLQFLIQYYNGEERAKGNILERFSAQQFPDLHSELNLSSLELGDSALYFCASSVVPSSYEQYFGPGTRLTVT.

The chain carries TRBV5-3 and TRBJ1-6; a weak D match, TRBD1 (5 bases). TRBV5-3 is annotated as an ORF whose role is uncertain. The CDR3 runs to 14 residues. Trimming took off 3 bases at V and 9 bases at J, with 13 bases between the two ends. The CDR3 is CARSSDRLPSPLHF. DNA of the CDR3: TGTGCCAGAAGCTCTGACAGACTACCTTCACCCCTCCACTTT.

This chain uses TRBV5-4 with TRBJ1-3; possible D gene TRBD1, 6 bases. V lost 4 bases to trimming and J lost 2 bases, with 13 bases between them. Per the germline V gene, CDR1 is SGHNT and CDR2 is YYREEE (reference sequence). The CDR3 consists of 15 residues. This CDR3 reads CASSVDRFTGNTIYF. CDR3 nucleotide sequence: TGTGCCAGCAGCGTTGACAGGTTCACTGGAAACACCATATATTTT.

The V and J genes are TRBV4-1 and TRBJ1-4, with D tentatively TRBD1 (6 bases). Germline V lookup: CDR1 MGHRA, CDR2 YSYEKL. Trimming stripped 1 base from V and 6 bases from J, with 15 bases between. The CDR3 contains 16 residues. The DNA for the CDR3 is TGCGCCAGCAGCCAAGGTTCGGCGGGGGCCGATGAAAAACTGTTTTTT. Translation gives CASSQGSAGADEKLFF.

This clone appeared a single time. The chain employs TRBV21-1 and TRBJ1-2. TRBV21-1 is listed as a pseudogene. The CDR3 has 22 amino acids. CDR3 coding DNA: TGTGCCAGCAGCCGACCTAGGCCCCGAAGACCGCGGGGGTATGGACGTAAGATTGGCTACACCTTC. It specifies CASSRPRPRRPRGYGRKIGYTF.

CDR3 region: CASGLVRGLITDTQYF. The CDR3 DNA reads TGTGCTAGTGGTTTGGTACGGGGGCTTATCACAGATACGCAGTATTTT. V gene TRBV12-5 combines with J gene TRBJ2-3; D might be TRBD1 or TRBD2, each matching 6 bases. V shed 0 bases and J shed 2 bases, with 12 bases lying between them. This CDR3 is built from 16 residues. Per the germline V gene, CDR1 is LGHNT and CDR2 is FRNRAP.

The V call is TRBV21-1, the J call TRBJ2-5; the D call of TRBD2 is as the table states it, not checked on the DNA. TRBV21-1 is recorded as a pseudogene. The CDR3 has 16 amino acids. CDR3 DNA: TGTGCCAGCAGCAAAGGTCTAGCGGGGGGGCAAGAGACCCAGTACTTC. Translating it yields CASSKGLAGGQETQYF.

This clone was observed a single time. This rearrangement joins TRBV2 to TRBJ1-6, with D possibly being TRBD1 (5 bases). V was cut by 5 bases and J by 12 bases, with 14 bases left in between. Per the germline V gene, CDR1 is SNHLY and CDR2 is FYNNEI. This CDR3 comprises 13 residues. The CDR3 sequence is CASSRPRVEPLHF. CDR3 DNA: TGTGCCAGCAGTCGCCCCAGGGTGGAACCCCTCCACTTT.

This sequence joins TRBV7-8 and TRBJ1-5, with a weak D call TRBD1 (6 bases). The CDR3 contains 15 residues. Trimming stripped 4 bases from V and 0 bases from J, with 10 bases between. Germline V gene data show CDR1 as SGHVS and CDR2 as FQNEAQ. The CDR3: CASSWYRDSNQPQHF. The CDR3 DNA follows: TGTGCCAGCAGCTGGTACAGGGATAGCAATCAGCCCCAGCATTTT.

The chain uses TRBV5-1 and TRBJ2-6, with D unclear. The CDR3 runs to 15 residues. V lost 3 bases and J lost 0, with 7 bases in between. CDR1 and CDR2 (germline): SGHRS, YFSETQ. The CDR3 coding sequence is TGCGCCAGCAGCTACGGTTACTCTGGGGCCAACGTCCTGACTTTC. Protein sequence: CASSYGYSGANVLTF. The whole variable domain, filled in from reference TRBV5-1 and TRBJ2-6, reads KAGVTQTPRYLIKTRGQQVTLSCSPISGHRSVSWYQQTPGQGLQFLFEYFSETQRNKGNFPGRFSGRQFSNSRSEMNVSTLELGDSALYLCASSYGYSGANVLTFGAGSRLTVL.

The chain couples TRBV19 to TRBJ1-2; no clear D gene. V was clipped by 0 bases and J by 4 bases, with 18 bases between them. The germline gives CDR1 LNHDA, CDR2 SQIVND (reference sequence). The CDR3 length is 17 residues. CDR3 in amino acids: CASSIDQSTGSFYGYTF. CDR3 DNA sequence: TGTGCCAGTAGTATAGATCAGAGCACGGGGTCCTTCTATGGCTACACCTTC.

The V and J genes are TRBV5-4 and TRBJ1-1; 8 bases align to TRBD1. The V and J ends lost 5 bases and 4 bases, in that order; junction bases with no gene match: 10. The germline gives CDR1 SGHNT, CDR2 YYREEE (reference sequence). This CDR3 is 15 amino acids long. The CDR3 spells CASRSTGGMGTEAFF. The CDR3 DNA reads as TGTGCCAGCAGGTCTACAGGGGGTATGGGCACTGAAGCTTTCTTT. Using reference TRBV5-4 and TRBJ1-1 for the parts outside the CDR3, the full variable domain is ETGVTQSPTHLIKTRGQQVTLRCSSQSGHNTVSWYQQALGQGPQFIFQYYREEENGRGNFPPRFSGLQFPNYSSELNVNALELDDSALYLCASRSTGGMGTEAFFGQGTRLTVV.

J is TRBJ2-1 and V is TRBV6-2 or TRBV6-3; D perhaps matches TRBD2 (7 bases). The CDR3 spans 15 residues. Germline CDR1 and CDR2: MNHEY and SVGEGT. V lost 6 bases and J 4 bases, leaving 16 bases between the germline ends. Written as DNA, the CDR3 is TGTGCCAGCAGCCTAGGGGGGGGAACTTACAATGAGCAGTTCTTC. It codes for CASSLGGGTYNEQFF.

The genes are TRBV2 and TRBJ2-1; D ambiguous. Germline V gene data show CDR1 as SNHLY and CDR2 as FYNNEI. CDR3 size: 12 residues. Between the trimmed V and J ends, which lost 6 bases and 5 bases, there was a span of 8 bases. This CDR3 reads CASSFRDNEQFF. The CDR3 DNA reads TGTGCCAGCAGCTTTAGGGACAATGAGCAGTTCTTC.

V gene TRBV2 combines with J gene TRBJ1-1; D is unclear. CDR1 and CDR2 from the germline V gene are SNHLY and FYNNEI. V lost 4 bases and J lost 5, with 11 bases in between. The CDR3 loop spans 13 amino acids. CDR3 nucleotide sequence: TGTGCCAGCAGTGTAGAAGGCGGGACTGAAGCTTTCTTT. It is translated as CASSVEGGTEAFF.